This TCR beta chain comes out of a study of OX40 agonist ivuxolimab in advanced cancers. Study in general: Patients were treated with ivuxolimab, an agonistic anti-OX40 (CD134) antibody.

Trimming cost V 2 bases and J 1 base, with 8 bases left between them. Germline V lookup: CDR1 SGHTA, CDR2 FQGTGA. There are 14 residues in the CDR3. As for this clone: Its antigen is undetermined.

Overall study findings and caveats: Partial responders at 0.1-3.0 mg/kg showed near-lowest clonal expansion. Averaged across samples, CD8+ T cells carried more expanded clones than CD4+ did.

This table comes from immunoSEQ multiplex PCR, and its TCRdb copy is limited to in-frame clones, with some not included. The sample holds 42,000 or so clones, 85% to 90% seen once. The sample was CD4+ or CD8+ T cells sorted from blood, taken in a trial of the OX40 agonist ivuxolimab. The source of this sequence is an adult with an advanced solid tumor such as melanoma, head and neck, liver or kidney cancer. V is TRBV7-3 and J is TRBJ1-1, with TRBD1 as a possible D gene (6 bases). The CDR3, as DNA: TGTGCCAGCAGCTTAGGACAGACGAACACTGAAGCTTTCTTT. It yields the protein CASSLGQTNTEAFF.